This T cell receptor (beta chain) was sequenced in a study of technical replicates of blood from four donors. CDR3 size: 16 residues. V was trimmed by 5 bases and J by 1 base, leaving 12 bases between them. CDR1 and CDR2 (germline): LGHNA, YSLEER. Generated by immunoSEQ multiplex PCR, the TCRdb table keeps only in-frame clones and is missing some. The sample has some 80,000 clones; nearly 98% are singletons. The chain links TRBV4-3 to TRBJ2-6; D gene uncertain. Sequenced: T cells isolated from PBMCs. This clonotype originated in a human donor in good health. The CDR3 spells CASSVTVPSGANVLTF. The CDR3 DNA sequence: TGCGCCAGCAGCGTCACAGTCCCTTCTGGGGCCAACGTCCTGACTTTC.